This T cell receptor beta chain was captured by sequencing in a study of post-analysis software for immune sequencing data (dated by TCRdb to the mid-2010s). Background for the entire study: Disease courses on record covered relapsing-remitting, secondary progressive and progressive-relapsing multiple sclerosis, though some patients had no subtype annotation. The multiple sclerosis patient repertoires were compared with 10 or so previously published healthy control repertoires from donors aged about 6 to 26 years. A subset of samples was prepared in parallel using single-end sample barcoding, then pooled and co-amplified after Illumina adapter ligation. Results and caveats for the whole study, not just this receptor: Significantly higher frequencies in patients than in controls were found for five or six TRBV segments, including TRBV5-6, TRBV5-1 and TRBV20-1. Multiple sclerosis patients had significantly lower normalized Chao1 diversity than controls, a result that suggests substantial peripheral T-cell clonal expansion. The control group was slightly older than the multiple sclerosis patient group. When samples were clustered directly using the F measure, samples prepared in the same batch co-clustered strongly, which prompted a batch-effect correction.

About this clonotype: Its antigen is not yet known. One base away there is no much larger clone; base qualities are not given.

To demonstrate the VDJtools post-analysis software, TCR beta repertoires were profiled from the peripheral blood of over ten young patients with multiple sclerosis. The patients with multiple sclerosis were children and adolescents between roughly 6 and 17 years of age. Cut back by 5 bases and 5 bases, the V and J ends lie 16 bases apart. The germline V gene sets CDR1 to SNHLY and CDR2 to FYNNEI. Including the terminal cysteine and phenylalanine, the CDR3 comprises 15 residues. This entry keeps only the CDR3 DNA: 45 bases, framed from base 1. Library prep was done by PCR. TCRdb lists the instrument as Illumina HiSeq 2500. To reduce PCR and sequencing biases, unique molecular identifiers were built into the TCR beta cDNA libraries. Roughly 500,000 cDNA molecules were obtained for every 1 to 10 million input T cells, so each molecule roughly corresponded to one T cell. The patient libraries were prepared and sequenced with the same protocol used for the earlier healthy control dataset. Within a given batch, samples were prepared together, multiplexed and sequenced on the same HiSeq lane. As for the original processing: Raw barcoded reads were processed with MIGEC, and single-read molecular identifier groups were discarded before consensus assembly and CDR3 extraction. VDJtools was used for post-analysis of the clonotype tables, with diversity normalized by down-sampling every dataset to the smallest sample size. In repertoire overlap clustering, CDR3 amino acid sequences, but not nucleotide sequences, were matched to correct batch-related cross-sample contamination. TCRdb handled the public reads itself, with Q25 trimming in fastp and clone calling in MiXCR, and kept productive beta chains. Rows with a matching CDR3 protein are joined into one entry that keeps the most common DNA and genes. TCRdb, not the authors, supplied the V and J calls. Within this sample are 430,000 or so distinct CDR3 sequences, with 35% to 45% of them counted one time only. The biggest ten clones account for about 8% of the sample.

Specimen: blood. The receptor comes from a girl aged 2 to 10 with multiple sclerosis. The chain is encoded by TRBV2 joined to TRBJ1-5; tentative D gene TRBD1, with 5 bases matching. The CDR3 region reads CASSNPRAGDQPQHF. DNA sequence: TGTGCCAGCAGTAACCCCAGGGCAGGTGATCAGCCCCAGCATTTT.